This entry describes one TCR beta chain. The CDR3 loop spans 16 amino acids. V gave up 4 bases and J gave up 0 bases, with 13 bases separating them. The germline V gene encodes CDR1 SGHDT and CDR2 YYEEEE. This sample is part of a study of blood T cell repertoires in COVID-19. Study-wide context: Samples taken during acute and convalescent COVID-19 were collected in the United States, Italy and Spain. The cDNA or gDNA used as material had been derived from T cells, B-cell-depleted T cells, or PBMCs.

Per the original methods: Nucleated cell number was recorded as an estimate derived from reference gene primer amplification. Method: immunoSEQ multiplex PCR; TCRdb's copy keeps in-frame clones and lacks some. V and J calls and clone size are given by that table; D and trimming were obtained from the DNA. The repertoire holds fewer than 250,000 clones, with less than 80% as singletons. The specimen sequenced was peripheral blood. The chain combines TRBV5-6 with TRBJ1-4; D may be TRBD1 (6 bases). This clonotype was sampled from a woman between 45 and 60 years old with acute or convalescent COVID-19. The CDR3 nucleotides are TGTGCCAGCAGCGTGCTAAGGACAGCAACTAATGAAAAACTGTTTTTT. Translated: CASSVLRTATNEKLFF.